The source of this TCR beta chain is a study of shared clonotypes between healthy human individuals. Samples underwent the assay at deep level. Here immunoSEQ multiplex PCR was the method, and the copy in TCRdb shows in-frame clones only, minus some. The data contain approximately 2.1 million clones, over 90% of them singletons. V lost 5 bases and J lost 3; bases outside the gene matches: 6. This CDR3 is 16 amino acids long. CDR1 is SEHNR, CDR2 FQNEAQ, per germline (reference sequence). This chain joins TRBV7-9 and TRBJ2-3; 12 bases align to TRBD2. Sequenced input: naive CD4+ T cells from PBMCs. Subset indicated: CD45RA+ positively selected. This TCR was recovered from a man younger than 30 in good health. Some clones in this sample may be carry-over from other donors' samples. The CDR3 bases are TGTGCCAGCAGCATCCTAGCGGGAGGGCCGACAGATACGCAGTATTTT. This gives the protein CASSILAGGPTDTQYF.